This entry lists 16 T cell receptor beta chains sequenced from one sample in a study of T cell changes during pregnancy in multiple sclerosis. The assay was immunoSEQ multiplex PCR, and TCRdb's table has in-frame clones only and misses some. The sample has about 34,000 clones, about nine tenths seen once. The starting material was CD8+ T cells from peripheral blood mononuclear cells, obtained before pregnancy. Source of these receptors: a female donor with multiple sclerosis, enrolled in a pregnancy study.

The chain is built from TRBV5-4 and TRBJ1-1; 9 positions agree with TRBD1. J lost 8 bases, V lost 4 bases, and 6 bases had no gene match. CDR3 length equals 13 residues. CDR1 is SGHNT, CDR2 YYREEE, per germline (reference sequence). CDR3 protein: CASSLTGGAEAFF. The CDR3 DNA sequence: TGTGCCAGCAGCCTGACAGGGGGAGCGGAAGCTTTCTTT.

This rearrangement joins TRBV7-6 to TRBJ2-2, with TRBD1 identical over 8 bases. With 4 bases clipped from V and 0 bases from J, the junction kept 1 base outside the gene matches. From germline, CDR1 is SGHVS and CDR2 FNYEAQ. The length of the CDR3 is 15 residues. This chain's CDR3 is CASSWTGSNTGELFF. The CDR3 bases are TGTGCCAGCAGCTGGACAGGGTCGAACACCGGGGAGCTGTTTTTT. Variable domain in full (rest from reference TRBV7-6 and TRBJ2-2): GAGVSQSPRYKVTKRGQDVALRCDPISGHVSLYWYRQALGQGPEFLTYFNYEAQQDKSGLPNDRFSAERPEGSISTLTIQRTEQRDSAMYRCASSWTGSNTGELFFGEGSRLTVL.

V usage is TRBV4-2 and J usage is TRBJ1-5; D ambiguous. This CDR3 region has 16 residues. The V end lost 4 bases, the J end lost 5 bases, and 18 bases lay between the germline ends. CDR1 is LGHNA, CDR2 YNFKEQ, per germline. The CDR3 bases are TGTGCCAGCAGCCCCAATATCTCCCGGTTCGATCAGCCCCAGCATTTT. Protein sequence: CASSPNISRFDQPQHF.

J is TRBJ1-2 and V is TRBV28; 11 bases fit TRBD1. CDR1 and CDR2 from the germline V gene are MDHEN and SYDVKM. The CDR3 extends over 15 amino acids. Trimming at V came to 2 bases and at J to 4 bases, leaving 3 bases not matched to a gene. Here the CDR3 DNA reads TGTGCCAGCAGTTTAGGAGGGACAGGGGGCTATGGCTACACCTTC. Protein: CASSLGGTGGYGYTF.

The chain joins TRBV14 to TRBJ1-6, with 9 bases that match TRBD1. Germline values: CDR1 SGHDN, CDR2 FVKESK. This CDR3 is 13 amino acids long. Germline trimming cut 4 bases from V and 13 bases from J; bases unmatched to any gene: 5. CDR3 in DNA: TGTGCCAGCAGCCCCCGACAGGGGGGTCCCCTCCACTTT. It is translated as CASSPRQGGPLHF. The full variable domain, completed using reference TRBV14 and TRBJ1-6, is EAGVTQFPSHSVIEKGQTVTLRCDPISGHDNLYWYRRVMGKEIKFLLHFVKESKQDESGMPNNRFLAERTGGTYSTLKVQPAELEDSGVYFCASSPRQGGPLHFGNGTRLTVT.

The chain carries TRBV7-3 and TRBJ2-5; D unresolved. CDR1 SGHTA and CDR2 FQGTGA come from the germline V gene. This CDR3 contains 14 residues. Trimming cost V 5 bases and J 4 bases, with 14 bases left between them. The CDR3 DNA is TGTGCCAGCAGCGTCCGGGTTGGAACAGAGACCCAGTACTTC. Protein: CASSVRVGTETQYF.

The chain carries TRBV4-3 and TRBJ2-2; maybe TRBD2 (7 bases). The CDR3 covers 19 residues. Germline V gene sequence: CDR1 LGHNA, CDR2 YSLEER. V was shortened by 0 bases and J by 0 bases, with 17 bases between the two germline ends. The CDR3 protein is CASSQDRGARGTNTGELFF. The CDR3 region has the DNA TGCGCCAGCAGCCAAGATCGGGGGGCTAGGGGGACGAACACCGGGGAGCTGTTTTTT.

The rearrangement uses TRBV20-1 and TRBJ1-2, with a weak D call TRBD1 (6 bases). The ends were cut back, 5 bases at V and 4 bases at J, with 8 bases in the middle. Looked up from germline, CDR1 is DFQATT and CDR2 is SNEGSKA (reference sequence). The CDR3 loop spans 11 amino acids. CDR3 loop: CSAWDIYGYTF. In nucleotides, the CDR3 is TGCAGTGCTTGGGACATCTATGGCTACACCTTC.

The V gene is TRBV5-6, the J gene TRBJ1-5; TRBD1 might be the D (5 bases). The CDR3 has 14 amino acids. The germline gives CDR1 SGHDT, CDR2 YYEEEE. Deletions cut 4 bases from V and 0 bases from J, with 8 bases between. This CDR3 reads CASSQGYSNQPQHF. The DNA for the CDR3 is TGTGCCAGCAGCCAGGGTTATAGCAATCAGCCCCAGCATTTT.

The rearrangement links TRBV5-4 to TRBJ1-5; D ambiguous. The germline V gene has CDR1 SGHNT and CDR2 YYREEE (reference sequence). This CDR3 spans 14 amino acids. V was trimmed by 4 bases and J by 0 bases, leaving 8 bases between them. In nucleotides, the CDR3 is TGTGCCAGCAGCCCGGGTCCTAGCAATCAGCCCCAGCATTTT. It translates to CASSPGPSNQPQHF.

The chain recombines TRBV27 with TRBJ2-7, with D perhaps matching TRBD1 (6 bases). Germline V gene data show CDR1 as MNHEY and CDR2 as SMNVEV (reference sequence). The CDR3 runs to 15 residues. The V and J ends lost 1 base and 3 bases respectively, with 13 bases between them. In nucleotides, the CDR3 is TGTGCCAGCAGTTTATTAGGGGGAAGCCGCTACGAGCAGTACTTC. Translated: CASSLLGGSRYEQYF.

This sequence joins TRBV19 and TRBJ2-7; 10 nucleotides agree with TRBD1. CDR1 and CDR2 from the germline V gene are LNHDA and SQIVND (reference sequence). V lost 4 bases to trimming and J lost 3 bases; unmatched junction nucleotides: 12. This CDR3 is built from 17 residues. The CDR3 loop reads CASSTQTGTGADYEQYF. In DNA, the CDR3 is TGTGCCAGTAGTACACAAACGGGGACAGGGGCGGACTACGAGCAGTACTTC. Full variable domain (remainder filled in from reference TRBV19 and TRBJ2-7): DGGITQSPKYLFRKEGQNVTLSCEQNLNHDAMYWYRQDPGQGLRLIYYSQIVNDFQKGDIAEGYSVSREKKESFPLTVTSAQKNPTAFYLCASSTQTGTGADYEQYFGPGTRLTVT.

The rearrangement joins TRBV9 to TRBJ1-2, with D possibly being TRBD1 (5 bases). The CDR3 extends over 16 amino acids. The germline V and J ends were trimmed by 3 bases and 6 bases, with 21 bases remaining between them. Germline V CDR1 and CDR2: SGDLS, YYNGEE. The CDR3 coding sequence is TGTGCCAGCAGCGATCAGACTCGACAGTGGATGGATGGCTACACCTTC. It is translated as CASSDQTRQWMDGYTF.

This clone was found once. The J gene is TRBJ1-1, the V gene TRBV5-1; maybe TRBD1 (6 bases). The CDR3 extends over 15 amino acids. Trimming took 0 bases from V and 4 from J, leaving 13 bases between them. Germline-derived CDR1 and CDR2 are SGHRS and YFSETQ. The CDR3 nucleotides read TGCGCCAGCAGCTTGGGGGGCGGGGGCTTCACTGAAGCTTTCTTT. It specifies CASSLGGGGFTEAFF.

This chain connects TRBV9 to TRBJ2-7, with 10 bases fitting TRBD1. The V and J ends lost 0 bases and 6 bases, in that order; junction bases with no gene match: 6. CDR3 length: 15 amino acids. Germline CDR1 reads SGDLS; CDR2 reads YYNGEE. The CDR3 region has the DNA TGTGCCAGCAGCGTAGAAGGGACAGGGGTTCCCGAGCAGTACTTC. This translates into CASSVEGTGVPEQYF.

The V call is TRBV14, the J call TRBJ1-2; D possibly corresponds to TRBD1 (6 bases). Germline CDR1 and CDR2: SGHDN and FVKESK. V was shortened by 6 bases and J by 2 bases, with 10 bases between the two germline ends. The CDR3 sequence is 13 residues long. DNA for the CDR3: TGTGCCAGCAGACAACAGGGCAACTATGGCTACACCTTC. As protein: CASRQQGNYGYTF. Using reference TRBV14 and TRBJ1-2 for the parts outside the CDR3, the full variable domain is EAGVTQFPSHSVIEKGQTVTLRCDPISGHDNLYWYRRVMGKEIKFLLHFVKESKQDESGMPNNRFLAERTGGTYSTLKVQPAELEDSGVYFCASRQQGNYGYTFGSGTRLTVV.